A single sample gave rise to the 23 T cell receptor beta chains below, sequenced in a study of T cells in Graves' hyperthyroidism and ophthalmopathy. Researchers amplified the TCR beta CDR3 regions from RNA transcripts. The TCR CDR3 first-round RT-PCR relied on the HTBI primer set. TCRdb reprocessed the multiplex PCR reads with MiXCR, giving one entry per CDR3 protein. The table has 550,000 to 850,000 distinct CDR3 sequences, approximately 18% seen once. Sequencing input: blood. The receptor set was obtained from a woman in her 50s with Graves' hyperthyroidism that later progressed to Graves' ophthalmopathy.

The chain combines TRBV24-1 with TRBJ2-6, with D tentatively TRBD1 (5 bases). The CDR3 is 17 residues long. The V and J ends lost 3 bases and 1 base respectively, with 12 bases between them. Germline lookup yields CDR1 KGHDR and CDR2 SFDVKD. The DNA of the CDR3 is TGTGCCACCAGTGATCCGCCAGGGCGTTCTGGGGCCAACGTCCTGACTTTC. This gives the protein CATSDPPGRSGANVLTF.

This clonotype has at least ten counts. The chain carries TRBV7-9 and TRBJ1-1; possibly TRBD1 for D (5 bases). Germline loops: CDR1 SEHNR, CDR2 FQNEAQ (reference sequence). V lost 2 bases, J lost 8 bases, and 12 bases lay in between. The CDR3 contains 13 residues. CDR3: CASSLLGEGEAFF. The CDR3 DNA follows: TGTGCCAGCAGCTTACTCGGGGAGGGGGAAGCTTTCTTT.

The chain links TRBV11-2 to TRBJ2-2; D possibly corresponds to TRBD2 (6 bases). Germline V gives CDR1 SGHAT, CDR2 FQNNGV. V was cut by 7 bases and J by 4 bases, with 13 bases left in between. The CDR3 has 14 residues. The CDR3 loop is CASIGGSGTGELFF. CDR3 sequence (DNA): TGTGCCAGCATTGGAGGGTCGGGCACCGGGGAGCTGTTTTTT.

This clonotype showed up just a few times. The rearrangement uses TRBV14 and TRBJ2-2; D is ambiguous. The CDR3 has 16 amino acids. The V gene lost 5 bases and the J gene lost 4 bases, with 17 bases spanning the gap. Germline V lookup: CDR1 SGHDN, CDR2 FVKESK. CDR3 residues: CASSSGRFIGTGELFF. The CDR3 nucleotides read TGTGCCAGCAGCTCCGGGCGATTCATTGGCACCGGGGAGCTGTTTTTT.

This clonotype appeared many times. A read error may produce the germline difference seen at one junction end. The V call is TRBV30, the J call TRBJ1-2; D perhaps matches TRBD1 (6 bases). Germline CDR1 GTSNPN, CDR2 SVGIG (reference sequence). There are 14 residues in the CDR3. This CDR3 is CAWSWEGGNDGYTF. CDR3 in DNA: TGTGCCTGGAGTTGGGAAGGGGGTAACGATGGCTACACCTTC.

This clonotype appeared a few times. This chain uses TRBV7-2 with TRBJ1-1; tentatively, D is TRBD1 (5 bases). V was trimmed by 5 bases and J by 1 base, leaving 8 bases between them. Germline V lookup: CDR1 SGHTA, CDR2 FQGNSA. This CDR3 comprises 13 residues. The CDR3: CASSRTWNTEAFF. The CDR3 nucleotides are TGTGCCAGCAGCCGGACATGGAACACTGAAGCTTTCTTT.

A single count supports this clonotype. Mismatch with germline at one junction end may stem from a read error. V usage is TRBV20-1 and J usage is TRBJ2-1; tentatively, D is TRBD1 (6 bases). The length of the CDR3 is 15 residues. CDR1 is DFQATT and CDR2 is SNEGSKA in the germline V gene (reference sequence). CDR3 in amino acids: CSARDPGDPLDEQLF. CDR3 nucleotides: TGCAGTGCTAGAGATCCAGGGGACCCCTTGGATGAGCAGCTCTTC.

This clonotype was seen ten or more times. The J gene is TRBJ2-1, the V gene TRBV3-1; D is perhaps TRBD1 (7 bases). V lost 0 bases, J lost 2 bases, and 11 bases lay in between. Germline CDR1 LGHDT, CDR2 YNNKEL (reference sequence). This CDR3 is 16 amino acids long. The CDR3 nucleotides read TGTGCCAGCAGCCAAGATTCCAGGGGGGCCTACAATGAGCAGTTCTTC. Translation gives CASSQDSRGAYNEQFF.

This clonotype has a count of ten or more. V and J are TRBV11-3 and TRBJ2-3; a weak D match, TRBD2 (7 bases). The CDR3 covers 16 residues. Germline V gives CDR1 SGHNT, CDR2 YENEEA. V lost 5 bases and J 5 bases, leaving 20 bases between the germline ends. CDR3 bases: TGTGCCAGCAGCGTTAGGGGGGGGGGGAATGTAGATACGCAGTATTTT. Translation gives CASSVRGGGNVDTQYF.

CDR3 sequence (DNA): TGCGCCAGCAGCGCCTCCCGGGACAGGGTGCCTTCACCCCTCCACTTT. It is translated as CASSASRDRVPSPLHF. The chain couples TRBV5-1 to TRBJ1-6; 9 bases line up with TRBD1. After removal of 4 bases from V and 9 bases from J, the junction contained 11 bases not matched to a gene. CDR1 and CDR2 (germline): SGHRS, YFSETQ. The CDR3 totals 16 residues.

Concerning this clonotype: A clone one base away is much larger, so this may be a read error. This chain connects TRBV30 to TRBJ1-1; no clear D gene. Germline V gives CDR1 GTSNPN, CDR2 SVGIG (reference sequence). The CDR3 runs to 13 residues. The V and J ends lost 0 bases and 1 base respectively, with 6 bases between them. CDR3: CAWSVMANTEAFF. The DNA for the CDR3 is TGTGCCTGGAGTGTTATGGCGAACACTGAAGCTTTCTTT. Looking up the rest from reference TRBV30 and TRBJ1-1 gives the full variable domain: SQTIHQWPATLVQPVGSPLSLECTVEGTSNPNLYWYRQAAGRGLQLLFYSVGIGQISSEVPQNLSASRPQDRQFILSSKKLLLSDSGFYLCAWSVMANTEAFFGQGTRLTVV.

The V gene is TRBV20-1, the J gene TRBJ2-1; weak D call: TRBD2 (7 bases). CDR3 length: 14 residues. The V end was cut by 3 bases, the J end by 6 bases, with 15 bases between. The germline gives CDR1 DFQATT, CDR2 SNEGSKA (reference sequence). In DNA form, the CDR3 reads TGCAGTGCTAGCAGCGGGACATTGGGCAATGAGCAGTTCTTC. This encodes CSASSGTLGNEQFF.

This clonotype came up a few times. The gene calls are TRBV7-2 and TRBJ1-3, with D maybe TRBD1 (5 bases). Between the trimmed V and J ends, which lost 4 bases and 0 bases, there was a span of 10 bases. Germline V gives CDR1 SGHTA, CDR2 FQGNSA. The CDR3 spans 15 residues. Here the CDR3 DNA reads TGTGCCAGCAGCTCGGGACGGTACTCTGGAAACACCATATATTTT. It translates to CASSSGRYSGNTIYF.

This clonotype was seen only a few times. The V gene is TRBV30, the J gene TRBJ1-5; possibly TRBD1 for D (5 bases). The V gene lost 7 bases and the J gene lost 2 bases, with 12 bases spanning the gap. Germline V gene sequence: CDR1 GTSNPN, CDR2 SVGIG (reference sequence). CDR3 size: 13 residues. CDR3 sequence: CALGLLGNQPQHF. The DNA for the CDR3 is TGTGCCTTGGGACTGCTTGGCAATCAGCCCCAGCATTTT.

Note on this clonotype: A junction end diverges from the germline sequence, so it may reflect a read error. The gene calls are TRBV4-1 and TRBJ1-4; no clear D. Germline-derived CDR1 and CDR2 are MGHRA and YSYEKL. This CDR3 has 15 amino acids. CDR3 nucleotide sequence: TGCGCCAGCAGCCAACTCCGGTGGAGTCCTGAAAAACCGTTTTTT. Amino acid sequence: CASSQLRWSPEKPFF.

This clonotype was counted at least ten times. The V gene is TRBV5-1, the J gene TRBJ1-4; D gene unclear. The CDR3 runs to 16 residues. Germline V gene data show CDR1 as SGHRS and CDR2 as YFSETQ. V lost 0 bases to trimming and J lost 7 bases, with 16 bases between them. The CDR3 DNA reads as TGCGCCAGCAGCTTGGGTGAGATGGGCAGTGGTGAAAAACTGTTTTTT. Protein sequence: CASSLGEMGSGEKLFF.

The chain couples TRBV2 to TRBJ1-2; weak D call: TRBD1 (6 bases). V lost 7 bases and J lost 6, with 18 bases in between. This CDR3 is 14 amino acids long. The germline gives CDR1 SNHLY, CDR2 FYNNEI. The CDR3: CASNAQGGADGYTF. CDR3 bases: TGTGCCAGCAACGCACAGGGAGGCGCGGATGGCTACACCTTC.

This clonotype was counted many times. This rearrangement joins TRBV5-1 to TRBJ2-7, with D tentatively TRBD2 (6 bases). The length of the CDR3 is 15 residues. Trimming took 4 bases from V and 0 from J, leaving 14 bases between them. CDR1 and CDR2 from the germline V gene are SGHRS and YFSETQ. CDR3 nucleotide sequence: TGCGCCAGCAGCCTGAATGCGGGGAGCTCCTACGAGCAGTACTTC. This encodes CASSLNAGSSYEQYF.

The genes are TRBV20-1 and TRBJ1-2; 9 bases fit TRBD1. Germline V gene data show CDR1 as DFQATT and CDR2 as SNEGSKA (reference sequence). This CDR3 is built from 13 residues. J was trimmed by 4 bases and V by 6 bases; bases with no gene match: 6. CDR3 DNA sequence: TGCAGTGCAGAGACAGGGGGGGGCTATGGCTACACCTTC. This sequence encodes CSAETGGGYGYTF.

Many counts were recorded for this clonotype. CDR3 nucleotide sequence: TGTGCCAGCAGTTTACTGGGGGACTCCTACGAGCAGTACTTC. Translating gives CASSLLGDSYEQYF. The chain employs TRBV12-3 or TRBV12-4 and TRBJ2-7; D may correspond to TRBD1 or TRBD2 (5 bases each). Trimming shortened V by 2 bases and J by 0 bases, and 8 bases separated the two germline ends. CDR3 length: 14 residues.

The CDR3 coding sequence is TGTGCCAGCAGTTACTCTGGGGTCTTTGATGGCTACACCTTC. This gives the protein CASSYSGVFDGYTF. J is TRBJ1-2 and V is TRBV6-2 or TRBV6-3; D ambiguous. CDR1 MNHEY and CDR2 SVGEGT come from the germline V gene. CDR3 size: 14 residues. Trimming stripped 0 bases from V and 6 bases from J, with 11 bases between.

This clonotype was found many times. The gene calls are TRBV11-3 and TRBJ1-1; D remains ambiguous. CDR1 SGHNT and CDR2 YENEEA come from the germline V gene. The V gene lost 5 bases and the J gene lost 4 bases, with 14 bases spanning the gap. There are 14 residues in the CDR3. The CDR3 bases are TGTGCCAGCAGCCATCGGGATGGGAGCACTGAAGCTTTCTTT. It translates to CASSHRDGSTEAFF.

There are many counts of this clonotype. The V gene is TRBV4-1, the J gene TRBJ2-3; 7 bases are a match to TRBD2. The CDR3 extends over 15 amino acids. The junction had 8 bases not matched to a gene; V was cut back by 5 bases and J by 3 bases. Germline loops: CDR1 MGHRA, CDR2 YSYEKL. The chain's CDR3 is CASSTSGGLTDTQYF. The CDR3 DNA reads TGCGCCAGCAGCACGTCGGGGGGACTAACAGATACGCAGTATTTT.